This T cell receptor beta chain is from a study of identical twins. Findings and limits, study-wide: Instead of following the same donors, the conclusions were based on cross-sectional statistical analysis. Weaker excess twin sharing was observed in beta out-of-frame sequences.

About this clonotype: The target antigen is unknown.

Each CDR3 protein gets one entry after TCRdb re-called the 5' RACE reads with MiXCR. The data contain 650,000 to 800,000 distinct CDR3 sequences, under 9% of them singletons. The same data also went into a second study, on yellow fever vaccine responses in identical twins.

Sequencing used PBMCs. The TCR originated in a woman aged 18-30 years in good health.

The CDR3 DNA is TGTGCCAGCAGTTTCTCGGCTGGCACTGAAGCTTTCTTT. This gives the protein CASSFSAGTEAFF. The chain recombines TRBV28 with TRBJ1-1; D is ambiguous. The germline V gene has CDR1 MDHEN and CDR2 SYDVKM. The CDR3 spans 13 residues. V dropped 3 bases and J dropped 4 bases, with 9 bases sitting between them.